Sequencing of this T cell receptor beta chain was carried out in a study of blood T cell repertoires in COVID-19 (TCRdb year 2020). Context from the whole study: Collaborator samples came from the United States, Italy and Spain and covered acute and convalescent phases of COVID-19. Deeply sampled blood TCRbeta repertoires from subjects exposed to, actively infected with, or recovered from COVID-19 were included in the dataset. Nearly every sample came with metadata listing a de-identified subject ID, COVID-19 status, age in years and sex. The repertoires were released in a freely available public database intended as a resource for research on the immune response to SARS-CoV-2. Where available, HLA class I and class II types were taken from metadata supplied by the sample provider and were not determined by assay-based typing. The prospective study material was composed of cDNA or gDNA derived from T cells, B-cell-depleted T cells, or PBMCs. Samples were obtained from the ongoing ImmuneRACE study (first 160 participants) and from some 1,200 subjects provided by 6 global collaborators.

Paper-wide results and their limitations: The amount of clinical and demographic metadata varied by source and participant and was provided uncurated.

The junction carries 8 bases between V and J, which are trimmed by 0 bases and 3 bases respectively. CDR1 SGHAT and CDR2 FQNNGV are derived from the germline V gene. The CDR3 contains 14 residues, cysteine and phenylalanine counted. The read is trimmed to its CDR3 DNA, 42 bases read in frame from base 1. As for this clone: The clone's antigen remains unknown. No base quality information exists; no much larger clone differs at one position.

Enrolling through a virtual design, the prospective study's participants ranged in age from roughly 18 to 95 years and lived across about two dozen United States geographic areas. Cohort assignment in the prospective study relied on participant-reported clinical history from a screening survey and a study questionnaire. Exposed participants were defined as having been in contact with someone with a PCR-confirmed or clinician-diagnosed COVID-19 case within 2 weeks of study entry. Mobile phlebotomists in the prospective study collected whole blood, serum and a nasopharyngeal or oropharyngeal swab from every participant. Additional blood draws and questionnaires over an approximately two-month period could optionally be provided by prospective study participants. Before DNA extraction, blood samples from the prospective study were shipped at room temperature or frozen. TCRbeta CDR3 regions were amplified from genomic DNA using the immunoSEQ Assay, a bias-controlled multiplex PCR. In the original analysis: The number of nucleated cells in each sample was estimated from the amplification of reference gene primers within the assay. Sequence reads were collapsed and filtered to measure the absolute abundance of every unique TCRbeta CDR3 rearrangement. For each sample, productive Simpson clonality was calculated as the square root of Simpson's diversity index over productive rearrangements. This is the immuneACCESS table as TCRdb keeps it, with only in-frame sequences that have V and J called. A part of the clones is gone; compared with another copy, unresolved V genes explain less than half, and the rest is unexplained. The D gene and trimming were derived from the DNA, and the V and J assignments and clone size from that table. Recorded for this sample are a few hundred thousand clones; roughly nine tenths of them occurred a single time. The ten largest make up more than 0.85% of the sample.

The TCR was taken from a woman in her thirties or forties who had been exposed to COVID-19. The chain is made from TRBV11-2 and TRBJ1-1; a confident D gene designation cannot be given. The sample taken for sequencing was PBMCs or T cells enriched from blood (not recorded which). CDR3 region: CASSLEVRDTEAFF. The DNA is TGTGCCAGCAGCTTAGAAGTGAGGGACACTGAAGCTTTCTTT.